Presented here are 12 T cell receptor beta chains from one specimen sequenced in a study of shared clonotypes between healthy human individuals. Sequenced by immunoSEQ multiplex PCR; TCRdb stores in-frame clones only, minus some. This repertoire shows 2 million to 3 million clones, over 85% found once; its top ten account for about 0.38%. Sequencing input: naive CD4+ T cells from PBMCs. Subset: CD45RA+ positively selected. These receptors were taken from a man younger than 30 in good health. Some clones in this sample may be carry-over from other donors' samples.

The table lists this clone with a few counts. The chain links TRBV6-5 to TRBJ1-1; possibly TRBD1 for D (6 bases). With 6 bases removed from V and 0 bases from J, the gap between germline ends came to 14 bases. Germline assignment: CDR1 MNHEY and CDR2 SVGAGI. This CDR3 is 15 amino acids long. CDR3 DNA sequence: TGTGCCAGCAGCTACAACAGGGCTATGAACACTGAAGCTTTCTTT. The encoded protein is CASSYNRAMNTEAFF.

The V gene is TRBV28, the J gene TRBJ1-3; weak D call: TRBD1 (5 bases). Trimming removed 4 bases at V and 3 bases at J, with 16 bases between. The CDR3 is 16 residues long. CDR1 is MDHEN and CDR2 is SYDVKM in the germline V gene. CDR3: CASSSTRGGGGNTIYF. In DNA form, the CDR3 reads TGTGCCAGCAGTTCAACTCGGGGGGGAGGTGGAAACACCATATATTTT.

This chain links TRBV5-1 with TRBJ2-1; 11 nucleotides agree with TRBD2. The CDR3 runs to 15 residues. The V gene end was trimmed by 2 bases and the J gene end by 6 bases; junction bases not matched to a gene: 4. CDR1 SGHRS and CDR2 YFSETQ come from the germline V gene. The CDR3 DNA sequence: TGCGCCAGCAGCTTACTAGCGGGAGATATCAATGAGCAGTTCTTC. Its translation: CASSLLAGDINEQFF.

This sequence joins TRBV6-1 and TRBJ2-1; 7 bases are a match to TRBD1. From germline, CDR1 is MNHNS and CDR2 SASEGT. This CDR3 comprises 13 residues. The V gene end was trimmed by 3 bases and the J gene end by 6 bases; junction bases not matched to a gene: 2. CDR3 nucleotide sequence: TGTGCCAGCAGTGAGGCAGGGGGCAATGAGCAGTTCTTC. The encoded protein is CASSEAGGNEQFF.

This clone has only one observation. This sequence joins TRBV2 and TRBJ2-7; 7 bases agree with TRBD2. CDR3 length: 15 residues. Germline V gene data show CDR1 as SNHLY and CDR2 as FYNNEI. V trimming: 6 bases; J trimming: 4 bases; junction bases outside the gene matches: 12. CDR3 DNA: TGTGCCAGCAGCGGCGGGGGAAGTAGCTATTACGAGCAGTACTTC. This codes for CASSGGGSSYYEQYF.

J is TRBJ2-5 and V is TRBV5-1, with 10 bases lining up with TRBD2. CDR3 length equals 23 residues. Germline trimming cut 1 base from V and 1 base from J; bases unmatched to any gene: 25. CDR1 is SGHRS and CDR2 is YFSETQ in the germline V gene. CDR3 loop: CASSLSIVSVTRAGLAAQETQYF. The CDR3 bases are TGCGCCAGCAGCTTGTCAATTGTATCGGTTACCAGAGCTGGACTAGCGGCCCAAGAGACCCAGTACTTC.

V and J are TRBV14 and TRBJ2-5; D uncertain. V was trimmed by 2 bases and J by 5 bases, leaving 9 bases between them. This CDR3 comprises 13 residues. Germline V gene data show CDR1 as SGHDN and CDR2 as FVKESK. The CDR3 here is CASSQNIRETQYF. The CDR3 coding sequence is TGTGCCAGCAGCCAAAATATACGTGAGACCCAGTACTTC. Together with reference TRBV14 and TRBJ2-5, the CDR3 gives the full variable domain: EAGVTQFPSHSVIEKGQTVTLRCDPISGHDNLYWYRRVMGKEIKFLLHFVKESKQDESGMPNNRFLAERTGGTYSTLKVQPAELEDSGVYFCASSQNIRETQYFGPGTRLLVL.

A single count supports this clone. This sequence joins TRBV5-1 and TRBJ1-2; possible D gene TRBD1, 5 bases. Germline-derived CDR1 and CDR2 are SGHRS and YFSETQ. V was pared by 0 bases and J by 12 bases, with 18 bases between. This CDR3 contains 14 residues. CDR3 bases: TGCGCCAGCAGCTTGGATCCGGGCCCATCGGGGGACACCTTC. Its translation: CASSLDPGPSGDTF.

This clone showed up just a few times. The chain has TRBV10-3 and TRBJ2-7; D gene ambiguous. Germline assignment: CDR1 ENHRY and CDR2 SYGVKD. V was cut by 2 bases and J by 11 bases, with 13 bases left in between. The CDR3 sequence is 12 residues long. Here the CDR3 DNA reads TGTGCCATCAGTGAGCTCCCGGCCTTGGAGTACTTC. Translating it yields CAISELPALEYF.

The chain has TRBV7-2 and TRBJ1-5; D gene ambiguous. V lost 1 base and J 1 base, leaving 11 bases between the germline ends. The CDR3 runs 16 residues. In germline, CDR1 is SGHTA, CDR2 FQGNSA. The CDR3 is CASSLEEVSSNQPQHF. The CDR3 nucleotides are TGTGCCAGCAGCTTAGAGGAGGTTTCAAGCAATCAGCCCCAGCATTTT.

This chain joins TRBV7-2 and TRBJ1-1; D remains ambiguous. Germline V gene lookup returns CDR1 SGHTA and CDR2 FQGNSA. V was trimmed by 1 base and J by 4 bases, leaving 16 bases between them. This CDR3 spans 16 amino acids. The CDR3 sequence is CASSLGRLDWGTEAFF. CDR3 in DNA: TGTGCCAGCAGCTTAGGTCGTTTGGACTGGGGCACTGAAGCTTTCTTT.

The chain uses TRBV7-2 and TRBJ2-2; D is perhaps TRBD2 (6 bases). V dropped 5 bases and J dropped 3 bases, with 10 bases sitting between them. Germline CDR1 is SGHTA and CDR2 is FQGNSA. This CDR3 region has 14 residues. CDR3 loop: CASSMGLDTGELFF. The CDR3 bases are TGTGCCAGCAGCATGGGACTCGACACCGGGGAGCTGTTTTTT.